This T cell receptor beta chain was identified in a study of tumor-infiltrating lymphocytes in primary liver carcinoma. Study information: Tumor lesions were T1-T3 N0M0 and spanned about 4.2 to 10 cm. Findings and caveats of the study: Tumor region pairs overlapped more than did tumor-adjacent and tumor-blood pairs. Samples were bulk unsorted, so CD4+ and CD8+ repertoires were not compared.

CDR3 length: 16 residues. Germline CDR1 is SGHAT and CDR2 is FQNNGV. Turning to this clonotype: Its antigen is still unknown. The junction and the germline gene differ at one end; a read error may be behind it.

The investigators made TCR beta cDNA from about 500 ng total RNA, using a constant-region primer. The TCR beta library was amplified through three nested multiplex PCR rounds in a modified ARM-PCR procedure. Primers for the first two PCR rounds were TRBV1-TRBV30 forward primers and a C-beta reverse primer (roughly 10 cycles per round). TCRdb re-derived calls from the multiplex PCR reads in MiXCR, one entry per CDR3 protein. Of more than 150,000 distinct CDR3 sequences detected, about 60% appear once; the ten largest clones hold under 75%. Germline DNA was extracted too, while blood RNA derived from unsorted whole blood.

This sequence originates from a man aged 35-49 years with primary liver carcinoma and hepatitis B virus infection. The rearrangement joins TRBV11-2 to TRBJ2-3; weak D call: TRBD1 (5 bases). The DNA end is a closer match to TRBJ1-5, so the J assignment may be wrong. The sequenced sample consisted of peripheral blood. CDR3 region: CARSLGGTSATDTQHF. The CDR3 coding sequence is TGTGCCAGGAGCTTAGGTGGGACTAGCGCCACAGATACGCAGCATTTT.